This TCR beta chain is from a study of long-term antiretroviral therapy in people with HIV. Cryopreserved PBMC samples of about 0.95-10 million cells were used for DNA extraction. Study-level results: The data indicate that diversity increased after ART but remained below transplant donor controls. Narrower CDR3 length ranges marked HIV repertoires relative to controls. The study lacked data on ART adherence, viral resistance or therapy changes.

Points on this clone: Antigen specificity is unknown.

Run at survey level, the immunoSEQ assay was version v3.0. Produced via immunoSEQ multiplex PCR; TCRdb's table is partial and in-frame only. The sample consists of about 28,000 clones, about 95% of them appearing once. Trimming took off 2 bases at V and 3 bases at J, with 8 bases between the two ends. The CDR3 has 13 amino acids. Germline CDR1 reads ENHRY; CDR2 reads SYGVKD. The sample in question was unsorted PBMCs, obtained more than 6 years after starting antiretroviral therapy. V is TRBV10-3 and J is TRBJ2-7; D is uncertain. This clonotype was obtained from a man younger than 40 with HIV. This CDR3 reads CAISEPPGYEQYF. CDR3 bases: TGTGCCATCAGTGAGCCACCCGGCTACGAGCAGTACTTC.